Given below is one T cell receptor (beta chain) in context. Its antigen is unknown. This record belongs to a study of T cells after yellow fever vaccination. Overall study context: It was SMART-Seq v4 Ultra Low Input that prepared the fractions with low cell numbers. Study-wide findings and caveats: Only a small proportion of the clonotypes turned up in both the CD4 and the CD8 compartments, likely arising from convergent recombination. There was a possibility that FACS-sorted repertoires contained abundant clonotypes contaminating from the bulk population.

Researchers made TCR cDNA using 5'RACE template switching, and this step added a universal primer site and UMIs. Each CDR3 protein is one row after TCRdb ran MiXCR on the 5' RACE reads. The table shows some 500,000 distinct CDR3 sequences, with roughly 13% occurring only once. The specimen was PBMCs, collected on the day of the yellow fever booster vaccination. This sequence was found in a man aged 30-40 years who received the YFV17D yellow fever vaccine.

CDR3 in amino acids: CASSQGGVGLYGYTF. The CDR3 DNA is TGTGCCAGCAGCCAAGGAGGGGTTGGATTGTATGGCTACACCTTC. The gene calls are TRBV3-1 and TRBJ1-2, with a possible D match to TRBD1 (5 bases). CDR1 is LGHDT and CDR2 is YNNKEL in the germline V gene (reference sequence). V lost 1 base and J 5 bases, leaving 14 bases between the germline ends. This CDR3 has 15 amino acids.